The 6 T cell receptor beta chains presented below share a single source sample, sequenced in a study of shared clonotypes between healthy human individuals. Using immunoSEQ multiplex PCR, the repertoire was profiled, and TCRdb retains in-frame clones only, with some absent. The data contain approximately 1,000,000 clones, around three quarters of them singletons. The sample taken for sequencing was memory CD4+ T cells from PBMCs. Subset in this sample: CD45RA-negative fraction. The receptors come from a man aged 18 to 30 in good health. Some clones in this sample may be carry-over from other donors' samples.

A few counts support this clone. The CDR3 DNA reads TGTGCCAGCAGCTTAAACCCGCAGGGGAACACTGAAGCTTTCTTT. As protein: CASSLNPQGNTEAFF. The chain combines TRBV13 with TRBJ1-1; D is possibly TRBD1 (5 bases). The germline gives CDR1 PRHDT, CDR2 FYEKMQ (reference sequence). Trimming removed 2 bases from V and 1 base from J, with 11 bases in between. This CDR3 is built from 15 residues.

This clone was observed a single time. The chain has TRBV5-1 and TRBJ2-5; no clear D gene. The V and J ends lost 1 base and 3 bases respectively, with 10 bases between them. The CDR3 has 14 amino acids. The germline gives CDR1 SGHRS, CDR2 YFSETQ. CDR3 region: CASSLSAFEETQYF. The DNA for the CDR3 is TGCGCCAGCAGCTTGAGTGCGTTTGAAGAGACCCAGTACTTC.

V usage is TRBV7-9 and J usage is TRBJ2-3; tentatively, D is TRBD1 (5 bases). The CDR3 is 15 amino acids. The V gene's germline CDR1 is SEHNR and CDR2 FQNEAQ (reference sequence). Trimming pared 6 bases from V and 5 bases from J, leaving 18 bases between. The CDR3 is CASRTRRQTEDTQYF. The CDR3 region has the DNA TGTGCCAGCAGGACCCGGCGACAGACCGAAGATACGCAGTATTTT.

This clone came up a few times. The same CDR3 arises from other DNA sequences in this sample as well. The J gene is TRBJ2-7, the V gene TRBV30; 8 nucleotides line up with TRBD1. The CDR3 extends over 13 amino acids. Looked up from germline, CDR1 is GTSNPN and CDR2 is SVGIG (reference sequence). The V segment lost 2 bases and the J segment 7 bases; nucleotides outside the gene matches: 7. DNA of the CDR3: TGTGCCTGGAGTAGGCAGGGGGCGGGGGAGCAGTACTTC. Protein: CAWSRQGAGEQYF.

The chain is built from TRBV6-6 and TRBJ1-5, with 8 bases fitting TRBD1. Per germline, CDR1 MNHNY and CDR2 SVGAGI (reference sequence). Trimming took 7 bases from V and 7 from J; bases not matched to a gene: 9. The CDR3 runs to 14 residues. CDR3 DNA: TGTGCCAGCACCTCGACAGGGGAGGCCCAGCCCCAGCATTTT. Translated: CASTSTGEAQPQHF.

The V gene is TRBV19, the J gene TRBJ2-5; D remains unclear. V lost 5 bases and J lost 5, with 12 bases in between. CDR3 size: 13 residues. The germline gives CDR1 LNHDA, CDR2 SQIVND (reference sequence). The CDR3 loop is CASSVRFKETQYF. The CDR3 bases are TGTGCCAGTAGTGTTCGCTTTAAGGAGACCCAGTACTTC.